Presented here are 8 T cell receptor beta chains from one specimen sequenced in a study of shared clonotypes between healthy human individuals. TCRdb's copy holds only in-frame clones and misses some; the assay was immunoSEQ multiplex PCR. The table has about 610,000 clones, about 95% seen once. Positive CCR7 selection of CD45RO-negative cells yielded the naive CD8 cells, and terminally differentiated effector memory CD45RA+ cells were excluded. The sequencing sample was made of naive CD8+ T cells sorted from blood. The receptors stem from a woman between 25 and 40 years old in good health.

The chain combines TRBV7-9 with TRBJ2-5; TRBD2 matches 11 bases. The germline V gene encodes CDR1 SEHNR and CDR2 FQNEAQ (reference sequence). With V trimmed by 2 bases and J by 5 bases, 13 bases remained unmatched. The CDR3 sequence is 18 residues long. CDR3 region: CASSLPGLADPKAETQYF. DNA of the CDR3: TGTGCCAGCAGCTTACCGGGACTAGCGGATCCTAAGGCGGAGACCCAGTACTTC.

In regard to this clone: Other DNA sequences in this sample translate to the same CDR3. The DNA for the CDR3 is TGCGCCAGCAGCTTGGTGCTAGCGGGAGGGGGGTCCTACGAGCAGTACTTC. As protein: CASSLVLAGGGSYEQYF. The chain has TRBV5-1 and TRBJ2-7; 12 bases match TRBD2. Trimming removed 0 bases from V and 1 base from J; junction bases left unmatched: 5. The CDR3 loop spans 17 amino acids. The V gene's germline CDR1 is SGHRS and CDR2 YFSETQ.

This chain joins TRBV5-6 and TRBJ2-7; 7 bases fit TRBD1. Germline V lookup: CDR1 SGHDT, CDR2 YYEEEE. CDR3 length equals 14 residues. Unmatched junction bases numbered 6, after V lost 3 bases and J lost 3 bases. CDR3 DNA: TGTGCCAGCAGCTCCCAGGGGGAAGACTACGAGCAGTACTTC. Residues: CASSSQGEDYEQYF.

The CDR3, as DNA: TGTGCCAGCAGCTTGGGGACAGGGGTTGGGGAGACCCAGTACTTC. The encoded protein is CASSLGTGVGETQYF. The chain uses TRBV5-8 and TRBJ2-5; TRBD1 matches at 9 bases. This CDR3 has 15 residues. V shed 0 bases and J 5 bases; nucleotides not matched to a gene: 5. The germline CDR1 and CDR2 sequences are SGHTS and YDEGEE.

V is TRBV5-6 and J is TRBJ2-7; tentatively, D is TRBD1 or TRBD2 (5 bases each). V gave up 4 bases and J gave up 0 bases, with 14 bases separating them. From germline, CDR1 is SGHDT and CDR2 YYEEEE. This CDR3 comprises 15 residues. The CDR3 sequence is CASSLLGESSYEQYF. Here the CDR3 DNA reads TGTGCCAGCAGCCTCCTGGGGGAGAGCTCCTACGAGCAGTACTTC.

The chain is built from TRBV27 and TRBJ2-2, with D uncertain. Trimming took 3 bases from V and 8 from J, leaving 22 bases between them. Germline lookup yields CDR1 MNHEY and CDR2 SMNVEV (reference sequence). The CDR3 totals 17 residues. This CDR3 is CASSFVDRAYVRGELFF. The CDR3 DNA sequence: TGTGCCAGCAGTTTTGTCGACCGGGCCTACGTTAGGGGGGAGCTGTTTTTT.

The chain has TRBV16 and TRBJ1-1, with unresolved D. V lost 1 base, J lost 3 bases, and 9 bases lay in between. Germline V lookup: CDR1 KGHSY, CDR2 FQNENV. There are 14 residues in the CDR3. The CDR3 protein is CASSQFSGYTEAFF. The CDR3 DNA reads as TGTGCCAGCAGCCAATTTTCGGGGTACACTGAAGCTTTCTTT.

This chain uses TRBV7-9 with TRBJ2-3; 10 nucleotides match TRBD2. J gave up 5 bases and V 5 bases, and 4 bases lay outside the gene matches. In germline, CDR1 is SEHNR, CDR2 FQNEAQ (reference sequence). The CDR3 is made up of 14 amino acids. For the CDR3, the DNA is TGTGCCAGCAGCCATTGGACTAGCGGAGATACGCAGTATTTT. The encoded protein is CASSHWTSGDTQYF.